A single TCR beta chain is shown here with its context. This CDR3 region has 16 residues. The V segment lost 5 bases and the J segment 4 bases; nucleotides outside the gene matches: 7. Germline CDR1 and CDR2: SEHNR and FQNEAQ (reference sequence). The source of the sample is a study of PD-L1 blockade in urothelial cancer. Clones were read by immunoSEQ multiplex PCR, and TCRdb kept only the in-frame ones, dropping some. The sample gives around 93,000 clones, around four fifths of which show up once; approximately 8% is in the top ten. The time point is: peripheral blood 6 weeks after treatment start. Samples were collected from each patient before treatment and during treatment. Each patient gave between 1 and 8 of them in total.

The chain couples TRBV7-9 to TRBJ2-3, with TRBD2 matching 12 bases. The source is an older man with urothelial cancer. The sequenced sample was PBMCs, obtained around atezolizumab (anti-PD-L1) treatment. CDR3 residues: CASSPRTSGNSDTQYF. Written as DNA, the CDR3 is TGTGCCAGCAGCCCTCGGACTAGCGGGAACTCAGATACGCAGTATTTT.